Listed below are T cell receptor beta chains from one sample, sequenced in a study of T cells in localized non-small cell lung cancer. Measured with immunoSEQ multiplex PCR; TCRdb has only the in-frame clones, and not every one. The sample records about 25,000 clones, approximately 90% being singletons. The source material was peripheral blood, sampled before any cancer treatment. These receptors were taken from a woman aged 40-70 years with stage I lung adenocarcinoma. CDR3s include the opening cysteine and the closing phenylalanine or tryptophan. Fields, in order: V gene, clone size, D gene, CDR3 length, J gene, CDR3 DNA, CDR3 protein. A D gene is named only where the DNA matches it firmly. Some rows have no size entry. The others give once, few or many, or a class for an expanded clone.

v_gene: TRBV2
abundance: .
d_gene: TRBD2
len: 15
j_gene: TRBJ2-1
CDR3nt: TGTGCCAGCACCGAGAGACTAGCCACCTACAATGAGCAGTTCTTC
CDR3aa: CASTERLATYNEQFF

v_gene: TRBV19
abundance: .
d_gene: .
len: 14
j_gene: TRBJ2-7
CDR3nt: TGTGCCAGTACCATGGATCCGAGCTCCTACGAGCAGTACTTC
CDR3aa: CASTMDPSSYEQYF

v_gene: TRBV30
abundance: .
d_gene: .
len: 13
j_gene: TRBJ2-3
CDR3nt: TGTGCCTGGAGTACCCCTGGTGCAGATACGCAGTATTTT
CDR3aa: CAWSTPGADTQYF

v_gene: TRBV7-9
abundance: .
d_gene: .
len: 13
j_gene: TRBJ2-5
CDR3nt: TGTGCCAGCAGCGCACCGCCTAAAGAGACCCAGTACTTC
CDR3aa: CASSAPPKETQYF

v_gene: TRBV4-1
abundance: .
d_gene: .
len: 14
j_gene: TRBJ2-1
CDR3nt: TGCGCCAGCAGCCAAGTGGTAGGGTACAATGAGCAGTTCTTC
CDR3aa: CASSQVVGYNEQFF

v_gene: TRBV6-5
abundance: .
d_gene: .
len: 14
j_gene: TRBJ2-6
CDR3nt: TGTGCCAGCAGGCGGTACTCTGGGGCCAACGTCCTGACTTTC
CDR3aa: CASRRYSGANVLTF

v_gene: TRBV7-6
abundance: .
d_gene: .
len: 14
j_gene: TRBJ2-7
CDR3nt: TGTGCCAGCAGCTTACGGTCAGGGGTATACGAGCAGTACTTC
CDR3aa: CASSLRSGVYEQYF

v_gene: TRBV5-1
abundance: .
d_gene: .
len: 11
j_gene: TRBJ2-7
CDR3nt: TGCGCCAGCAGAGTGGGTGGCGAGCAGTACTTC
CDR3aa: CASRVGGEQYF

v_gene: TRBV28
abundance: .
d_gene: .
len: 11
j_gene: TRBJ2-5
CDR3nt: TGTGCCAGCAGTTTTATTGCCACCCAGTACTTC
CDR3aa: CASSFIATQYF

v_gene: TRBV4-1
abundance: .
d_gene: .
len: 17
j_gene: TRBJ2-2
CDR3nt: TGCGCCAGCAGCCAAGATCGACTAACCACCATCACCGGGGAGCTGTTTTTT
CDR3aa: CASSQDRLTTITGELFF

v_gene: TRBV6-1
abundance: once
d_gene: .
len: 12
j_gene: TRBJ2-7
CDR3nt: TGTGCCAGCCTAGCCGACGTGGGCGAGCAGTACTTC
CDR3aa: CASLADVGEQYF

v_gene: TRBV28
abundance: .
d_gene: .
len: 13
j_gene: TRBJ2-7
CDR3nt: TGTGCCAGCACCAACTTCAGGGGCTCCGAGCAGTACTTC
CDR3aa: CASTNFRGSEQYF

v_gene: TRBV5-4
abundance: .
d_gene: TRBD2
len: 17
j_gene: TRBJ2-7
CDR3nt: TGTGCCAGCAGCGCGGAAACGGCGGGACTAGCGGGCTACGAGCAGTACTTC
CDR3aa: CASSAETAGLAGYEQYF

v_gene: TRBV7-9
abundance: .
d_gene: .
len: 13
j_gene: TRBJ1-3
CDR3nt: TGTGCCAGCAGCACCCGGAGGGGAAACACCATATATTTT
CDR3aa: CASSTRRGNTIYF

v_gene: TRBV27
abundance: .
d_gene: .
len: 15
j_gene: TRBJ2-3
CDR3nt: TGTGCCAGCAGTCCGGGCCCCTTTGGCACAGATACGCAGTATTTT
CDR3aa: CASSPGPFGTDTQYF

v_gene: TRBV4-2
abundance: .
d_gene: .
len: 12
j_gene: TRBJ2-5
CDR3nt: TGTGCCAGCAGCCAAGATAAAGAGACCCAGTACTTC
CDR3aa: CASSQDKETQYF

v_gene: TRBV6-1
abundance: .
d_gene: .
len: 15
j_gene: TRBJ1-1
CDR3nt: TGTGCCAGCAGTTTCCGCAGCCCCAGGGGCCCTGAAGCTTTCTTT
CDR3aa: CASSFRSPRGPEAFF

v_gene: TRBV7-8
abundance: .
d_gene: .
len: 17
j_gene: TRBJ2-6
CDR3nt: TGTGCCAGCAGCACGTACTTGGACCTTTCTGGGGCCAACGTCCTGACTTTC
CDR3aa: CASSTYLDLSGANVLTF

v_gene: TRBV4-1
abundance: .
d_gene: .
len: 11
j_gene: TRBJ1-2
CDR3nt: TGCGCCAGCAGCCGAGACGGTGGCTACACCTTC
CDR3aa: CASSRDGGYTF

v_gene: TRBV25-1
abundance: .
d_gene: TRBD1
len: 18
j_gene: TRBJ1-4
CDR3nt: TGTGCCAGCAGTGTGACGAGAGGGAGACAGGGGGCTCGTGAAAAACTGTTTTTT
CDR3aa: CASSVTRGRQGAREKLFF

v_gene: TRBV18
abundance: .
d_gene: .
len: 14
j_gene: TRBJ2-2
CDR3nt: TGTGCCAGCTCGCCCCTTAGACTACCCGGGGAGCTGTTTTTT
CDR3aa: CASSPLRLPGELFF

v_gene: TRBV18
abundance: .
d_gene: TRBD2
len: 20
j_gene: TRBJ2-1
CDR3nt: TGTGCCAGCTCACCGGTGACGTTGGTCCCAACTAGCGGGAGTCCCAATGAGCAGTTCTTC
CDR3aa: CASSPVTLVPTSGSPNEQFF

v_gene: TRBV6-5
abundance: .
d_gene: .
len: 14
j_gene: TRBJ2-2
CDR3nt: TGTGCCAGCAGTTACTCTGAAGGAGAAGGGGAGCTGTTTTTT
CDR3aa: CASSYSEGEGELFF

v_gene: TRBV7-2
abundance: .
d_gene: TRBD1
len: 15
j_gene: TRBJ1-5
CDR3nt: TGTGCCAGCAGCGGCTATGACAGGGCAAGCGAGCCCCAGCATTTT
CDR3aa: CASSGYDRASEPQHF

v_gene: TRBV20-1
abundance: .
d_gene: .
len: 11
j_gene: TRBJ2-7
CDR3nt: TGCAGCGCTACCAATAGTCGCGAGCAGTACTTC
CDR3aa: CSATNSREQYF

v_gene: TRBV7-8
abundance: .
d_gene: TRBD2
len: 14
j_gene: TRBJ2-5
CDR3nt: TGTGCCAGCAGCTTATTATCGGGGGGAGAGACCCAGTACTTC
CDR3aa: CASSLLSGGETQYF

v_gene: TRBV5-6
abundance: .
d_gene: .
len: 13
j_gene: TRBJ2-2
CDR3nt: TGTGCCAGCAGCCACACGAACACCGGGGAGCTGTTTTTT
CDR3aa: CASSHTNTGELFF

v_gene: TRBV25-1
abundance: .
d_gene: .
len: 12
j_gene: TRBJ2-3
CDR3nt: TGTGCCAGCAGTGGTACCTCAGATACGCAGTATTTT
CDR3aa: CASSGTSDTQYF

v_gene: TRBV27
abundance: .
d_gene: TRBD1
len: 15
j_gene: TRBJ2-7
CDR3nt: TGTGCCAGCAGTTTATCGGACAGGAGCTCCTACGAGCAGTACTTC
CDR3aa: CASSLSDRSSYEQYF

v_gene: TRBV15
abundance: .
d_gene: .
len: 16
j_gene: TRBJ1-4
CDR3nt: TGTGCCACCAGCAGAGAGTGGGGACCGTCAAATGAAAAACTGTTTTTT
CDR3aa: CATSREWGPSNEKLFF

v_gene: TRBV28
abundance: .
d_gene: .
len: 13
j_gene: TRBJ2-2
CDR3nt: TGTGCCAGCAGTGCGCGACAGTTCAGGGAGCTGTTTTTT
CDR3aa: CASSARQFRELFF